This T cell receptor (beta chain) was profiled in a study of T cell responses to AZD1222 COVID-19 vaccine (dated by TCRdb to the early 2020s). With respect to the entire study: AZD1222 recipients with second doses at about 4 weeks or about 12 weeks were pooled, because spike-specific TCR depth and breadth did not differ between schedules. A total of about 230 trial participants underwent TCR sequencing, of whom about 200 received two doses of AZD1222 and around 26 received two doses of the MenACWY control vaccine. Enrollment into the trials was organized by age into subgroups of 18-55, 56-69 and 70-plus years, and those subgroups contained roughly 160, 29 and 62 TCR-sequenced participants, respectively. What the work shows at the level of the full study, not this receptor alone: Because no day 14 peak-response samples were available, repertoires were characterized only after the peak T cell response. In the small 56-69-year group, the increase in depth fell short of significance, most likely because of low power. Conclusions about previously exposed vaccinees are limited, since just five to seven AZD1222 recipients were seropositive for SARS-CoV-2 at baseline. The vaccine-associated CD4 TCRs covered the entire spike protein, and the dominant responses fell in regions 160-218 and 743-854. After two AZD1222 doses, spike-specific TCR breadth and depth were significantly higher than at day 0 and than in MenACWY recipients. Participants were mostly white British, with more females than males. The authors suggested clonal diversity may have been underestimated. Reportedly, almost half of the unique spike-specific TCRs recognized epitopes lying outside the regions that are mutated in the B.1.351 and B.1.1.7 variants.

According to the study, the label for this sample's time point signals: baseline before first vaccination. Samples from vaccinated people were obtained from the UK trials COV001 and COV002, which included a single-blind randomized controlled phase 2/3 trial of AZD1222 (ChAdOx1 nCoV-19) in healthy adults. Trial participant PBMC samples were collected at day 0 and day 28 after the second dose for TCRbeta chain sequencing. The germline V gene provides CDR1 KGHSH and CDR2 LQKENI. Trimming accounts for 3 bases at V and 4 bases at J, while the number of junction bases matched to no gene is 7. From its cysteine to its phenylalanine, the CDR3 spans 15 amino acids. The kept DNA is CDR3 alone, 45 bases in frame from the first base. With respect to this clone: Its target antigen remains unknown. No base qualities exist here, and no much larger clone lies one base off it.

The CDR3 regions of human TCRbeta chains were analyzed by immunosequencing. From the authors' description of their analysis: Repertoire TCRs were checked for matches against a reference library of SARS-CoV-2-specific TCRs that had been generated using the MIRA antigen-specificity platform. Breadth was defined as the fraction of unique TCRs that were SARS-CoV-2-associated, and depth was defined as the fraction of total T cells that were SARS-CoV-2-associated. Using the MIRA data, each spike-specific TCR was assigned both to the spike region to which the TCR was reactive and to a CD4 or CD8 class. Log10-transformed breadth and depth values were compared by one-way ANOVA with Sidak's multiple comparisons tests. TCRdb retrieved this table from immuneACCESS and kept in-frame rearrangements only. Not all clones are present; in checked studies, unresolved V genes account for under half, and no reason is known for the remainder. The DNA was the basis for D and trimming; V, J and clone size are from that table. The sample table holds more than 150,000 clones, of which approximately 91% were seen once. Approximately 0.98% of the sample is in the top ten clones.

This TCR came from an adult in good health. The chain is made from TRBV18 and TRBJ2-3, and 7 junction bases match TRBD1. The sequences come from peripheral blood, collected on day 0 of AZD1222 vaccination. The DNA is as follows: TGTGCCAGCTCACCGTTAGGGGGCGCGGCAGATACGCAGTATTTT. Its protein product is CASSPLGGAADTQYF. The reference TRBV18 and TRBJ2-3 proteins fill in what lies around the CDR3, so the full variable domain reads NAGVMQNPRHLVRRRGQEARLRCSPMKGHSHVYWYRQLPEEGLKFMVYLQKENIIDESGMPKERFSAEFPKEGPSILRIQQVVRGDSAAYFCASSPLGGAADTQYFGPGTRLTVL.